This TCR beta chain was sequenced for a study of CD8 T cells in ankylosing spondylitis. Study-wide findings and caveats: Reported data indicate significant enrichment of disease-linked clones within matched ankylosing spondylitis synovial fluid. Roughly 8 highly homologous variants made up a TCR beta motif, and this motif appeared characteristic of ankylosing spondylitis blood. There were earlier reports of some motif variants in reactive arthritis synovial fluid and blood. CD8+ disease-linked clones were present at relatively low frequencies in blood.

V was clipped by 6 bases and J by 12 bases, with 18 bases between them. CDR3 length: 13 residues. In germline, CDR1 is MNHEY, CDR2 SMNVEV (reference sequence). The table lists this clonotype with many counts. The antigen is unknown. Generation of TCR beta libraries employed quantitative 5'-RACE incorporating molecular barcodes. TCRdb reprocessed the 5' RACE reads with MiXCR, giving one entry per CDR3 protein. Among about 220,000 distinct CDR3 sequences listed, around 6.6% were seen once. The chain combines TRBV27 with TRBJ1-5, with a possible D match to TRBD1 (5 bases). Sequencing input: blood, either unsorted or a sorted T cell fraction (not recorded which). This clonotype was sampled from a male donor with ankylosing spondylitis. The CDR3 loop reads CASRKGLTNFQHF. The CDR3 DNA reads TGTGCCAGCAGGAAGGGGCTAACCAATTTCCAGCATTTT.